A single sample gave rise to the 28 T cell receptor beta chains below, sequenced in a study of spatial heterogeneity in lung cancer. TCRdb used MiXCR to reprocess the 5' RACE reads, holding one entry per CDR3 protein. The sample holds 740 or so distinct CDR3 sequences; 5.5% to 7.5% are singletons and the top ten take under 15%. The antigens for these receptors are not known. Indicated time point: sample taken at primary tumor resection. Points from the study as a whole: Intratumoral expanded alpha and beta TCR counts were found to track tumor mutation counts.

The sequencing here drew on lung tumor tissue, taken at surgery. These receptors all stem from a male donor with early-stage non-small cell lung cancer.

In its sample, this clonotype is medium-sized. The chain has TRBV6-2 or TRBV6-3 and TRBJ2-3; TRBD2 is a possible D gene (5 bases). Trimming shortened V by 3 bases and J by 8 bases, and 12 bases separated the two germline ends. Germline V CDR1 and CDR2: MNHEY, SVGEGT. This CDR3 is 13 amino acids long. The CDR3 DNA is TGTGCCAGCAGTTATTACCCCCGGGGTACGCAGTATTTT. Its protein is CASSYYPRGTQYF.

This clonotype counts as large. The chain employs TRBV7-2 and TRBJ2-5, with 8 positions matching TRBD2. The CDR3 consists of 16 residues. CDR1 is SGHTA, CDR2 FQGNSA, per germline. V gave up 5 bases and J gave up 2 bases; unmatched junction bases: 10. The chain's CDR3 is CASSPHRGGTQETQYF. The CDR3 coding sequence is TGTGCCAGCAGCCCCCACCGGGGGGGGACGCAAGAGACCCAGTACTTC.

The gene calls are TRBV29-1 and TRBJ1-2; no firm D call. The CDR3 is 13 residues long. Germline V lookup: CDR1 SQVTM, CDR2 ANQGSEA. The V gene lost 6 bases and the J gene lost 8 bases, with 19 bases spanning the gap. CDR3 residues: CSVITGLSRGYTF. The CDR3 DNA sequence: TGCAGCGTCATTACCGGACTATCTAGGGGCTACACCTTC.

The chain is built from TRBV30 and TRBJ2-6; D is uncertain. The CDR3 covers 14 residues. Trimming left V 4 bases short and J 4 bases short, with 11 bases between. CDR1 and CDR2 from the germline V gene are GTSNPN and SVGIG (reference sequence). The CDR3, as DNA: TGTGCCTGGATGAACGCTGGAGGGGCCAACGTCCTGACTTTC. Encoded protein: CAWMNAGGANVLTF.

At least ten counts were recorded for this clonotype. This rearrangement joins TRBV18 to TRBJ2-2; 9 bases are shared with TRBD1. CDR1 and CDR2 from the germline V gene are KGHSH and LQKENI. The CDR3 contains 15 residues. J gave up 6 bases and V 2 bases, and 4 bases lay outside the gene matches. The CDR3: CASSPRTGDPGELFF. Here the CDR3 DNA reads TGTGCCAGCTCACCAAGGACAGGGGACCCCGGGGAGCTGTTTTTT.

V usage is TRBV24-1 and J usage is TRBJ1-1; D not certain. The V and J ends lost 3 bases and 9 bases respectively, with 7 bases between them. CDR1 KGHDR and CDR2 SFDVKD come from the germline V gene. The length of the CDR3 is 11 residues. This chain's CDR3 is CATSDGIKAFF. The CDR3 DNA sequence: TGTGCCACCAGTGATGGGATAAAAGCTTTCTTT.

This clonotype is judged large (0.1 to 1%). This chain connects TRBV6-2 or TRBV6-3 to TRBJ1-5, with D hard to call. The CDR3 consists of 17 residues. Germline lookup yields CDR1 MNHEY and CDR2 SVGEGT. Trimming left V 2 bases short and J 10 bases short, with 24 bases between. The chain's CDR3 is CASSYDQRVRPNRPQHF. The CDR3 nucleotides read TGTGCCAGCAGTTACGACCAACGTGTCAGGCCAAATCGTCCCCAGCATTTT.

By share, this clonotype ranks as medium-sized. This chain connects TRBV11-2 to TRBJ1-5; 8 bases map to TRBD1. This CDR3 region has 16 residues. Germline V gene lookup returns CDR1 SGHAT and CDR2 FQNNGV. The ends lost 4 bases at V and 2 bases at J; junction bases unmatched: 7. The CDR3 here is CASSSRTGTCNQPQHF. CDR3 bases: TGTGCCAGCAGCTCAAGGACAGGGACCTGCAATCAGCCCCAGCATTTT.

This clonotype qualifies as large. The chain recombines TRBV29-1 with TRBJ2-3, with D maybe TRBD2 (6 bases). Germline-derived CDR1 and CDR2 are SQVTM and ANQGSEA. The CDR3 length is 18 residues. Trimming pared 0 bases from V and 0 bases from J, leaving 19 bases between. In DNA form, the CDR3 reads TGCAGCGTTGAAGATTTGGGATACGAAGGGACTAGCACAGATACGCAGTATTTT. Translated, it gives CSVEDLGYEGTSTDTQYF.

There are a few counts of this clonotype. The CDR3 DNA follows: TGCGCCAGCAGCCAAGATTGGACAATCGAGAGGGAAAAACTGTTTTTT. Translation: CASSQDWTIEREKLFF. The chain links TRBV4-3 to TRBJ1-4; a possible D gene is TRBD1 (5 bases). CDR3 length equals 16 residues. Germline CDR1 reads LGHNA; CDR2 reads YSLEER. Trimming stripped 0 bases from V and 8 bases from J, with 16 bases between.

This clonotype is deemed large. The chain carries TRBV28 and TRBJ1-5, with a possible D match to TRBD1 (6 bases). Germline CDR1 and CDR2: MDHEN and SYDVKM. The CDR3 extends over 12 amino acids. The V end was cut by 8 bases, the J end by 6 bases, with 11 bases between. CDR3 bases: TGTGCCAGCCACAGGGATCCTCAGCCCCAGCATTTT. This codes for CASHRDPQPQHF.

This chain joins TRBV12-3 or TRBV12-4 and TRBJ1-3; D remains ambiguous. The V end lost 4 bases, the J end lost 6 bases, and 7 bases lay between the germline ends. The CDR3 is made up of 12 amino acids. The CDR3 DNA reads as TGTGCCAGCAGTTACTATGAAAACACCATATATTTT. Translation: CASSYYENTIYF.

By share of the sample, this clonotype is large. The chain links TRBV4-3 to TRBJ2-1; 10 bases fit TRBD2. Germline V gives CDR1 LGHNA, CDR2 YSLEER. The CDR3 has 19 residues. The V and J ends lost 0 bases and 2 bases, in that order; junction bases with no gene match: 10. The CDR3 DNA reads as TGCGCCAGCAGCCAAGATATAGCGGGGGGACTAATTCCCTACAATGAGCAGTTCTTC. It specifies CASSQDIAGGLIPYNEQFF.

This clonotype is medium-sized by share. This rearrangement joins TRBV29-1 to TRBJ1-1; D unresolved. The V end lost 2 bases, the J end lost 1 base, and 5 bases lay between the germline ends. The CDR3 consists of 12 residues. Germline-derived CDR1 and CDR2 are SQVTM and ANQGSEA. In DNA, the CDR3 is TGCAGCGTTGAAAGACAGAACACTGAAGCTTTCTTT. The encoded protein is CSVERQNTEAFF.

This clonotype is classed as large. This chain links TRBV12-3 or TRBV12-4 with TRBJ1-4; tentative D call: TRBD1 (5 bases). The CDR3 runs 16 residues. Trimming stripped 5 bases from V and 4 bases from J, with 17 bases between. CDR3 sequence: CASSPSFGAHNEKLFF. The CDR3 bases are TGTGCCAGCAGTCCGTCCTTCGGGGCCCATAATGAAAAACTGTTTTTT.

This clonotype counts as large. This chain uses TRBV7-9 with TRBJ2-7; 10 positions match TRBD1. The trim removed 3 bases at V and 3 bases at J, leaving 11 bases unmatched. The CDR3 is 17 amino acids. Germline V lookup: CDR1 SEHNR, CDR2 FQNEAQ (reference sequence). CDR3 in amino acids: CASSLRLPGQGYYEQYF. The CDR3, as DNA: TGTGCCAGCAGCTTGCGGCTACCGGGACAGGGGTACTACGAGCAGTACTTC. Filled out from reference TRBV7-9 and TRBJ2-7, the complete variable domain reads DTGVSQNPRHKITKRGQNVTFRCDPISEHNRLYWYRQTLGQGPEFLTYFQNEAQLEKSRLLSDRFSAERPKGSFSTLEIQRTEQGDSAMYLCASSLRLPGQGYYEQYFGPGTRLTVT.

In its sample, this clonotype is large. The V and J genes are TRBV20-1 and TRBJ2-1, with D perhaps matching TRBD1 or TRBD2 (6 bases each). V was pared by 6 bases and J by 5 bases, with 17 bases between. The CDR3 contains 14 residues. Germline CDR1 and CDR2: DFQATT and SNEGSKA (reference sequence). This CDR3 is CSAPRGAWNNEQFF. CDR3 coding DNA: TGCAGTGCACCGAGGGGGGCTTGGAACAATGAGCAGTTCTTC.

By frequency in the sample, this clonotype is medium-sized (0.01 to 0.1%). This rearrangement joins TRBV5-6 to TRBJ2-5; 13 positions match TRBD2. Trimming cost V 4 bases and J 5 bases; bases outside gene matches: 11. CDR3 size: 17 residues. Germline V gives CDR1 SGHDT, CDR2 YYEEEE. The CDR3 nucleotides are TGTGCCAGCAGCCGTGCGAGGGGACTAGCGGGGATGGAGACCCAGTACTTC. Protein product: CASSRARGLAGMETQYF. The whole variable domain, filled in from reference TRBV5-6 and TRBJ2-5, reads DAGVTQSPTHLIKTRGQQVTLRCSPKSGHDTVSWYQQALGQGPQFIFQYYEEEERQRGNFPDRFSGHQFPNYSSELNVNALLLGDSALYLCASSRARGLAGMETQYFGPGTRLLVL.

This clonotype ranks as medium-sized. V usage is TRBV5-6 and J usage is TRBJ2-5; 7 bases are shared with TRBD1. This CDR3 contains 14 residues. With V trimmed by 2 bases and J by 5 bases, 6 bases remained unmatched. Germline CDR1 reads SGHDT; CDR2 reads YYEEEE. CDR3 in amino acids: CASSFRDSYETQYF. In DNA form, the CDR3 reads TGTGCCAGCAGCTTCCGGGACAGTTATGAGACCCAGTACTTC.

This clonotype is judged medium-sized. The chain employs TRBV5-1 and TRBJ1-2; no clear D. The V end was cut by 2 bases, the J end by 3 bases, with 14 bases between. This CDR3 is built from 15 residues. Germline loops: CDR1 SGHRS, CDR2 YFSETQ. As DNA, the CDR3 is TGCGCCAGCAGCTTAGGACCCGGCCCTGACTATGGCTACACCTTC. Protein sequence: CASSLGPGPDYGYTF.

In its sample, this clonotype ranks as large (0.1 to 1%). The CDR3 region is CASSPKAGDTGELFF. As DNA, the CDR3 is TGTGCCAGCAGCCCCAAGGCGGGGGACACCGGGGAGCTGTTTTTT. This rearrangement joins TRBV5-4 to TRBJ2-2, with 7 bases fitting TRBD2. The CDR3 runs 15 residues. The germline V gene has CDR1 SGHNT and CDR2 YYREEE (reference sequence). V was pared by 4 bases and J by 3 bases, with 6 bases of the junction left unmatched.

This clonotype is labeled hyperexpanded. The V call is TRBV7-3, the J call TRBJ2-6; D call uncertain. The V gene lost 5 bases and the J gene lost 2 bases, with 10 bases spanning the gap. The CDR3 runs 15 residues. Germline V gene sequence: CDR1 SGHTA, CDR2 FQGTGA. The CDR3 coding sequence is TGTGCCAGCAGCCCCGGCGGTGCTGGGGCCAACGTCCTGACTTTC. Its translation is CASSPGGAGANVLTF.

Relative to its sample, this clonotype is medium-sized. The V and J genes are TRBV5-1 and TRBJ2-3; D is perhaps TRBD1 (6 bases). Per germline, CDR1 SGHRS and CDR2 YFSETQ. Trimming left V 4 bases short and J 4 bases short, with 13 bases between. The CDR3 covers 14 residues. This CDR3 reads CASSRTARADTQYF. CDR3 bases: TGCGCCAGCAGCCGGACAGCTCGGGCAGATACGCAGTATTTT.

This chain connects TRBV25-1 to TRBJ2-3; D gene ambiguous. In germline, CDR1 is MGHDK, CDR2 SYGVNS. This CDR3 contains 13 residues. V gave up 7 bases and J gave up 0 bases, with 8 bases separating them. CDR3 loop: CASKVGSTDTQYF. The CDR3 coding sequence is TGTGCCAGCAAGGTCGGCAGCACAGATACGCAGTATTTT. Supplemented by reference TRBV25-1 and TRBJ2-3, the full variable domain reads EADIYQTPRYLVIGTGKKITLECSQTMGHDKMYWYQQDPGMELHLIHYSYGVNSTEKGDLSSESTVSRIRTEHFPLTLESARPSHTSQYLCASKVGSTDTQYFGPGTRLTVL.

This clonotype is medium-sized in the sample. The genes are TRBV2 and TRBJ1-2; D perhaps matches TRBD1 (5 bases). This CDR3 is built from 14 residues. Germline V lookup: CDR1 SNHLY, CDR2 FYNNEI. V was cut by 6 bases and J by 2 bases, with 13 bases left in between. DNA of the CDR3: TGTGCCAGCAGGGGACTAACGGGAAACTATGGCTACACCTTC. Translating it yields CASRGLTGNYGYTF.

By share, this clonotype counts as medium-sized. V and J are TRBV27 and TRBJ2-1; 10 nucleotides agree with TRBD2. The CDR3 contains 14 residues. With V trimmed by 7 bases and J by 7 bases, 7 bases remained unmatched. Looked up from germline, CDR1 is MNHEY and CDR2 is SMNVEV (reference sequence). CDR3 in amino acids: CASIQRGGLNEQFF. The CDR3 DNA follows: TGTGCCAGCATCCAGCGGGGGGGCCTTAATGAGCAGTTCTTC.

By proportion, this clonotype is medium-sized. CDR3 sequence: CASSPRAGGLADTQYF. The CDR3 nucleotides are TGTGCCAGCAGCCCACGGGCGGGGGGGCTCGCAGATACGCAGTATTTT. This chain joins TRBV4-2 and TRBJ2-3, with 9 bases identical to TRBD2. Germline V gene data show CDR1 as LGHNA and CDR2 as YNFKEQ. This CDR3 region has 16 residues. The trim removed 4 bases at V and 4 bases at J, leaving 9 bases unmatched.

In this sample, this clonotype is large (0.1 to 1%). The chain uses TRBV28 and TRBJ2-7; D possibly corresponds to TRBD2 (6 bases). V was trimmed by 3 bases and J by 5 bases, leaving 17 bases between them. Per the germline V gene, CDR1 is MDHEN and CDR2 is SYDVKM. The CDR3 has 15 amino acids. The CDR3 DNA reads TGTGCCAGCAGTTTGGGGGTGGGACTCCGGGACGAGCAGTACTTC. Its protein product is CASSLGVGLRDEQYF.